The rows below give T cell receptor beta chains drawn from one sample of a study of a mutant IDH1 vaccine in newly diagnosed glioma. The antigens these receptors bind are not known. The repertoire was sequenced with immunoSEQ multiplex PCR; TCRdb's copy has only in-frame clones and lacks some. The table records some 30,000 clones, over 75% of them present only once. The material was PBMCs, obtained from a glioma patient whose treatment included an IDH1 peptide vaccine. Receptors were obtained from a man aged 35-49 years with glioma. The CDR3 runs from the conserved cysteine through the conserved F or W. A D gene is named only where the DNA matches it firmly. The size entry is marked missing in some rows and otherwise reads once, few, many or a size class.

V	J	D	size	DNA	CDR3
TRBV11-2	TRBJ1-5	.	.	TGTGCCAGCAGCTTGGAGGGTTTGAGCAATCAGCCCCAGCATTTT	CASSLEGLSNQPQHF
TRBV5-1	TRBJ2-7	.	.	TGCGCCAGCAGCTTGAATCGGGATAACTACGAGCAGTACTTC	CASSLNRDNYEQYF
TRBV2	TRBJ1-2	.	.	TGTGCCAGCACTGAAAACCGCCAGCCCTATGGCTACACCTTC	CASTENRQPYGYTF
TRBV11-3	TRBJ1-1	.	.	TGTGCCAGCAGCTTAGGTCCCGAAGGTAACGCTGAAGCTTTCTTT	CASSLGPEGNAEAFF
TRBV6-5	TRBJ2-7	.	.	TGTGCCAGCAGTTACTCGTTTCCGGCGGACGAGCAGTACTTC	CASSYSFPADEQYF
TRBV9	TRBJ1-1	.	.	TGTGCCAGCAGCGTAAGCCCGGGGACTGAAGCTTTCTTT	CASSVSPGTEAFF
TRBV28	TRBJ2-1	TRBD1	.	TGTGCCAGCAGCTACCAGGGACAGGGTAAGAATGAGCAGTTCTTC	CASSYQGQGKNEQFF
TRBV7-2	TRBJ2-5	TRBD1	.	TGTGCCAGCAGCTTACGGGACAGGGGGGTTGGATGGCACTTC	CASSLRDRGVGWHF
TRBV4-3	TRBJ2-3	TRBD2	.	TGCGCCAGCAGCCAGTCCTCCGGGACTAGCGACTTTAGCACAGATACGCAGTATTTT	CASSQSSGTSDFSTDTQYF
TRBV7-2	TRBJ1-5	.	once	TGTGCCAGCAGCTTAGCGCAGGGCTCCCGTCCCCAGCATTTT	CASSLAQGSRPQHF
TRBV19	TRBJ2-2	.	.	TGTGCCAGTAGTCTAACCTACAGATACACCGGGGAGCTGTTTTTT	CASSLTYRYTGELFF
TRBV14	TRBJ2-3	.	.	TGTGCCAGCAGCCAAGATGAAAGGACTACCAGCACAGATACGCAGTATTTT	CASSQDERTTSTDTQYF
TRBV4-3	TRBJ2-2	.	.	TGCGCCAGCAGCCAAGAGGCAGGACCGAACACCGGGGAGCTGTTTTTT	CASSQEAGPNTGELFF
TRBV4-3	TRBJ2-1	TRBD2	.	TGCGCCAGCAGCCACCGGACTAGCGGTCCCTACAATGAGCAGTTCTTC	CASSHRTSGPYNEQFF
TRBV7-9	TRBJ1-2	TRBD1	.	TGTGCCAGCAGCTTAGCCATGGGACAGGCCGGATATGGCTACACCTTC	CASSLAMGQAGYGYTF
TRBV7-9	TRBJ2-7	.	.	TGTGCCACCATGGGGGCGCTCGACTACGAGCAGTACTTC	CATMGALDYEQYF
TRBV28	TRBJ1-1	.	.	TGTGCCAGCAGTCCCTGGGCACCTCCTGCGGACACTGAAGCTTTCTTT	CASSPWAPPADTEAFF
TRBV7-9	TRBJ2-7	.	.	TGTGCCAGCAGCCCCAGGACCGTGAGCTCCTACGAGCAGTACTTC	CASSPRTVSSYEQYF
TRBV7-8	TRBJ1-5	.	.	TGTGCCAGCAGCTTGGATCCGGGTTCGGCGGGTCAGCCCCAGCATTTT	CASSLDPGSAGQPQHF
TRBV6-5	TRBJ2-5	.	.	TGTGCCAGCAGGGGACGGCTTCAAGAGACCCAGTACTTC	CASRGRLQETQYF